This T cell receptor (beta chain) was captured in a study of cytomegalovirus exposure and HLA in healthy donors. Across the whole study: Ancestry clustering placed 70% to 90% of several hundred genotyped donors in the Caucasian-associated cluster. The study's findings and limits: In vitro data verified a few CMV-associated chains as specific for CMV antigens. Analysis performed later showed TCR beta chains linked to HLA being more clonally expanded than equally common others. The authors excluded some V segments, including TRBV6-2 and TRBV6-3, as indistinguishable.

In the case of this clone: The target antigen is unknown.

Per germline, CDR1 MGHRA and CDR2 YSYEKL. The CDR3 has 15 residues. V shed 4 bases, J shed 3 bases, and the junction held 3 bases outside the gene matches. The PCR ran on 60 Vbeta and 13 Jbeta primers. Clones were sequenced by immunoSEQ multiplex PCR, and TCRdb holds only the in-frame ones, with some missing. The sample lists roughly 190,000 clones; over 60% were seen once. The sequence was obtained from a man aged 25 to 45 in good health and CMV-seropositive. The chain uses TRBV4-1 and TRBJ2-2; 9 nucleotides line up with TRBD1. Sequencing used PBMCs. This CDR3 is CASSPRTGDTGELFF. DNA of the CDR3: TGCGCCAGCAGCCCCCGGACAGGGGACACCGGGGAGCTGTTTTTT.